This T cell receptor (beta chain) was retrieved from a study of beta chain features in type 1 diabetes. As every portion of the isolated RNA was reverse transcribed, the sequencing read expressed TCRB transcripts. Here immunoSEQ multiplex PCR was the method, and the copy in TCRdb shows in-frame clones only, minus some. Of approximately 730,000 clones in the sample, 13% are singletons; the top ten hold approximately 0.022%. Broader study findings: Researchers report that Type 1 diabetes patients had moderately but significantly shorter TCRB CDR3s across all four CD4+ subsets.

On this clone itself: Its target is unknown.

Every donor had blood drawn once into heparin, around 120 mL on average. Sorting based on CD45RO/CCR7/CD25/CD127/CD95/CD27 separated CD4+ naive, central memory, regulatory and stem cell-like memory cells. In all sorted populations, purity surpassed 98%. With 0 bases removed from V and 6 bases from J, the gap between germline ends came to 8 bases. Germline CDR1 reads SGHAT; CDR2 reads FQNNGV. CDR3 length: 14 residues. Source material: naive CD4+ T cells from blood. The chain has TRBV11-2 and TRBJ2-2; D tentatively fits TRBD1 or TRBD2 (5 bases each). The receptor comes from a man aged 18-30 years with type 1 diabetes. The CDR3 protein is CASSLDRGAGELFF. In nucleotides, the CDR3 is TGTGCCAGCAGCTTAGATCGAGGGGCCGGGGAGCTGTTTTTT. Based on the CDR3 plus reference TRBV11-2 and TRBJ2-2, the full variable domain is EAGVAQSPRYKIIEKRQSVAFWCNPISGHATLYWYQQILGQGPKLLIQFQNNGVVDDSQLPKDRFSAERLKGVDSTLKIQPAKLEDSAVYLCASSLDRGAGELFFGEGSRLTVL.